Reported below is one T cell receptor (beta chain). Its antigen is as yet unknown. TCRdb reprocessed the RT-PCR reads via MiXCR and lists one record per CDR3 protein. The sample has around 520,000 distinct CDR3 sequences, 12% seen once; the top ten hold roughly 10%. The CDR3 sequence is 14 residues long. V lost 1 base to trimming and J lost 7 bases; unmatched junction nucleotides: 3. CDR1 and CDR2 from the germline V gene are KGHDR and SFDVKD. The entry originates in a study of response to subunit inactivated influenza vaccine. Notes on the study in general: The authors offered the suggestion that each seasonal influenza vaccination recruits few new T cells.

The sequence was collected from a man aged 45-60 years who received an inactivated influenza vaccine. This rearrangement joins TRBV24-1 to TRBJ2-1; 7 bases are shared with TRBD1. The sample in question was PBMCs from blood, obtained on the day of vaccination. For the CDR3, the DNA is TGTGCCACCAGTGATTTATTACAGGGGAATGAGCAGTTCTTC. This gives the protein CATSDLLQGNEQFF.